These 22 T cell receptor beta chains originate from one sample sequenced in a study of blood T cell repertoires in COVID-19. Profiled with immunoSEQ multiplex PCR; TCRdb holds only in-frame clones, not every one. Of about 110,000 clones listed, approximately 80% were seen once; the top ten hold 0.83%. Sequencing was carried out using peripheral blood. All receptors derive from a woman in her seventies with acute or convalescent COVID-19.

The chain has TRBV5-8 and TRBJ2-5; D is unresolved. The CDR3 has 15 amino acids. Trimming pared 0 bases from V and 3 bases from J, leaving 12 bases between. Germline CDR1 reads SGHTS; CDR2 reads YDEGEE. The CDR3 DNA sequence: TGTGCCAGCAGCTTGGCGAGGCGGCCCGAAGAGACCCAGTACTTC. It codes for CASSLARRPEETQYF.

This clone was observed a single time. This chain connects TRBV19 to TRBJ1-6; 9 bases line up with TRBD1. Germline CDR1 reads LNHDA; CDR2 reads SQIVND (reference sequence). Unmatched junction bases numbered 7, after V lost 3 bases and J lost 7 bases. CDR3 length: 16 amino acids. The CDR3 bases are TGTGCCAGTAGTATCGGCAGGGACAGGGACAATTCACCCCTCCACTTT. It yields the protein CASSIGRDRDNSPLHF.

The chain carries TRBV7-3 and TRBJ2-7, with 7 bases that match TRBD2. CDR1 is SGHTA and CDR2 is FQGTGA in the germline V gene. Trimming removed 0 bases from V and 5 bases from J; junction bases left unmatched: 7. CDR3 length: 15 residues. The CDR3 coding sequence is TGTGCCAGCAGCTTAACTCGCGGGAGTCCCGACGAGCAGTACTTC. It encodes CASSLTRGSPDEQYF.

This rearrangement joins TRBV6-5 to TRBJ1-1; D is possibly TRBD1 (5 bases). The CDR3 is made up of 11 amino acids. The ends were cut back, 6 bases at V and 3 bases at J, with 5 bases in the middle. From germline, CDR1 is MNHEY and CDR2 SVGAGI. The DNA for the CDR3 is TGTGCCAGCAGAGGGGACACTGAAGCTTTCTTT. Amino acid sequence: CASRGDTEAFF.

The chain combines TRBV23-1 with TRBJ2-6; D remains unclear. TRBV23-1 is noted as an ORF with a role that remains uncertain. The CDR3 is made up of 15 amino acids. V shed 5 bases and J shed 4 bases, with 12 bases lying between them. The CDR3 reads CASSVRSPGANVLTF. CDR3 nucleotide sequence: TGCGCCAGCAGTGTTCGGAGCCCCGGGGCCAACGTCCTGACTTTC.

The rearrangement joins TRBV12-3 or TRBV12-4 to TRBJ2-3, with D possibly matching TRBD2 (7 bases). The V and J ends lost 6 bases and 9 bases respectively, with 16 bases between them. The CDR3 loop spans 13 amino acids. The DNA for the CDR3 is TGTGCCAGCAGGTGGGGGGGGCGTGGGACGCAGTATTTT. This translates into CASRWGGRGTQYF.

This chain links TRBV19 with TRBJ2-1; D is possibly TRBD2 (5 bases). CDR1 LNHDA and CDR2 SQIVND come from the germline V gene (reference sequence). CDR3 length: 14 residues. Trimming took 10 bases from V and 7 from J, leaving 20 bases between them. The CDR3 region is CATGGGTLTNEQFF. CDR3 bases: TGTGCCACCGGTGGAGGAACTTTGACGAATGAGCAGTTCTTC.

This chain connects TRBV6-4 to TRBJ2-1; 7 nucleotides align to TRBD2. Germline trimming cut 2 bases from V and 2 bases from J; bases unmatched to any gene: 3. Germline V lookup: CDR1 MRHNA, CDR2 SNTAGT. The CDR3 has 15 amino acids. The CDR3 region has the DNA TGTGCCAGCAGTGACCAAGGACTAGCCTACAATGAGCAGTTCTTC. Protein product: CASSDQGLAYNEQFF.

This rearrangement joins TRBV11-1 to TRBJ2-7, with 11 bases fitting TRBD2. The CDR3 has 16 amino acids. Germline CDR1 reads SGHAT; CDR2 reads FQDESV (reference sequence). V was clipped by 4 bases and J by 3 bases; unmatched bases: 8. As DNA, the CDR3 is TGTGCCAGCAGCTCCCCCTTAGCGGGGGGGTACTACGAGCAGTACTTC. Translated, it gives CASSSPLAGGYYEQYF.

The rearrangement joins TRBV3-1 (or the pseudogene TRBV3-2) to TRBJ2-4; D possibly corresponds to TRBD1 (6 bases). In germline, CDR1 is LGHDT, CDR2 YNNKEL (reference sequence). This CDR3 contains 17 residues. V was trimmed by 6 bases and J by 3 bases, leaving 21 bases between them. CDR3 DNA: TGTGCCAGCAGTCTGGGGGCTGCAAGGGCGGGCAAAAACATTCAGTACTTC. This encodes CASSLGAARAGKNIQYF.

This rearrangement joins TRBV19 to TRBJ2-3; 7 positions match TRBD1. The V and J ends lost 5 bases and 2 bases, in that order; junction bases with no gene match: 10. CDR3 length: 16 amino acids. Germline CDR1 reads LNHDA; CDR2 reads SQIVND (reference sequence). CDR3 region: CASSLRGGAYTDTQYF. The CDR3 DNA is TGTGCCAGTAGTCTCCGAGGGGGCGCCTACACAGATACGCAGTATTTT.

CDR3 loop: CASKKGQGNEKLFF. The CDR3, as DNA: TGTGCCAGTAAGAAGGGACAGGGCAATGAAAAACTGTTTTTT. The chain couples TRBV19 to TRBJ1-4; 9 bases fit TRBD1. The junction had 5 bases not matched to a gene; V was cut back by 7 bases and J by 5 bases. This CDR3 has 14 amino acids. Germline CDR1 and CDR2: LNHDA and SQIVND (reference sequence).

The sample holds one count of this clone. The chain links TRBV19 to TRBJ1-1; D call uncertain. Germline V gives CDR1 LNHDA, CDR2 SQIVND (reference sequence). The CDR3 is 13 amino acids. V was clipped by 5 bases and J by 0 bases, with 7 bases between them. The CDR3 sequence is CASSEGMNTEAFF. CDR3 in DNA: TGTGCCAGTAGTGAGGGAATGAACACTGAAGCTTTCTTT.

This clone was counted a single time. J is TRBJ2-1 and V is TRBV29-1; the D gene is possibly TRBD2 (5 bases). Trimming stripped 4 bases from V and 1 base from J, with 11 bases between. There are 14 residues in the CDR3. Per germline, CDR1 SQVTM and CDR2 ANQGSEA. The CDR3 DNA follows: TGCAGCGTTGTTTCCCAGCGGTCCTACAATGAGCAGTTCTTC. Protein sequence: CSVVSQRSYNEQFF.

The J gene is TRBJ2-5, the V gene TRBV6-4; 8 positions match TRBD2. This CDR3 spans 15 amino acids. Trimming at V came to 6 bases and at J to 5 bases, leaving 11 bases not matched to a gene. Looked up from germline, CDR1 is MRHNA and CDR2 is SNTAGT. The CDR3, as DNA: TGTGCCAGCAGCCCTCGGGGGGGTTCGAGGGAGACCCAGTACTTC. Protein product: CASSPRGGSRETQYF.

The rearrangement joins TRBV6-1 to TRBJ1-6; 9 nucleotides line up with TRBD1. After removal of 1 base from V and 9 bases from J, the junction contained 4 bases not matched to a gene. CDR1 is MNHNS, CDR2 SASEGT, per germline. The CDR3 loop spans 15 amino acids. CDR3 DNA sequence: TGTGCCAGCAGTGAAGGGACAGGGGCTCTTTCACCCCTCCACTTT. It translates to CASSEGTGALSPLHF.

This chain uses TRBV11-3 with TRBJ2-7, with a possible D match to TRBD1 (7 bases). Germline V gene sequence: CDR1 SGHNT, CDR2 YENEEA. The CDR3 spans 15 residues. Deletions cut 5 bases from V and 7 bases from J, with 21 bases between. The CDR3 loop reads CASSPEGATLREQYF. CDR3 DNA sequence: TGTGCCAGCAGCCCGGAGGGGGCTACCCTACGAGAGCAGTACTTC.

CDR3 bases: TGTGCCAGCAGTTGGGGAGGGACTAGCGGGTCAGAGACCCAGTACTTC. It translates to CASSWGGTSGSETQYF. The chain couples TRBV28 to TRBJ2-5; 12 bases match TRBD2. J gave up 4 bases and V 4 bases, and 7 bases lay outside the gene matches. The V gene's germline CDR1 is MDHEN and CDR2 SYDVKM. The CDR3 runs 16 residues.

The chain joins TRBV27 to TRBJ1-3; D is uncertain. The V gene's germline CDR1 is MNHEY and CDR2 SMNVEV (reference sequence). The CDR3 is 14 residues long. The V and J ends lost 4 bases and 4 bases respectively, with 11 bases between them. The chain's CDR3 is CASSSREAGNTIYF. CDR3 sequence (DNA): TGTGCCAGCAGTTCCCGGGAGGCAGGAAACACCATATATTTT.

The CDR3 nucleotides are TGTGCCAGCAGCCCAATAACCGACAGGGTGAATGAAAAACTGTTTTTT. Translation: CASSPITDRVNEKLFF. This chain uses TRBV7-6 with TRBJ1-4; 7 bases are shared with TRBD1. J gave up 5 bases and V 5 bases, and 11 bases lay outside the gene matches. Germline loops: CDR1 SGHVS, CDR2 FNYEAQ. The length of the CDR3 is 16 residues.

The gene calls are TRBV6-5 and TRBJ2-5; the match to TRBD1 covers 11 bases. The junction had 8 bases not matched to a gene; V was cut back by 6 bases and J by 5 bases. There are 15 residues in the CDR3. Germline V CDR1 and CDR2: MNHEY, SVGAGI. In nucleotides, the CDR3 is TGTGCCAGCAGCGGGACAGGGGGAGGTTTCGAGACCCAGTACTTC. Its protein is CASSGTGGGFETQYF.

The chain links TRBV7-2 to TRBJ1-4; D call uncertain. CDR1 is SGHTA and CDR2 is FQGNSA in the germline V gene. The V end was cut by 3 bases, the J end by 0 bases, with 14 bases between. The CDR3 covers 17 residues. The CDR3 is CASSFQPGDATNEKLFF. The CDR3 nucleotides are TGTGCCAGCAGCTTCCAACCGGGAGATGCAACTAATGAAAAACTGTTTTTT.